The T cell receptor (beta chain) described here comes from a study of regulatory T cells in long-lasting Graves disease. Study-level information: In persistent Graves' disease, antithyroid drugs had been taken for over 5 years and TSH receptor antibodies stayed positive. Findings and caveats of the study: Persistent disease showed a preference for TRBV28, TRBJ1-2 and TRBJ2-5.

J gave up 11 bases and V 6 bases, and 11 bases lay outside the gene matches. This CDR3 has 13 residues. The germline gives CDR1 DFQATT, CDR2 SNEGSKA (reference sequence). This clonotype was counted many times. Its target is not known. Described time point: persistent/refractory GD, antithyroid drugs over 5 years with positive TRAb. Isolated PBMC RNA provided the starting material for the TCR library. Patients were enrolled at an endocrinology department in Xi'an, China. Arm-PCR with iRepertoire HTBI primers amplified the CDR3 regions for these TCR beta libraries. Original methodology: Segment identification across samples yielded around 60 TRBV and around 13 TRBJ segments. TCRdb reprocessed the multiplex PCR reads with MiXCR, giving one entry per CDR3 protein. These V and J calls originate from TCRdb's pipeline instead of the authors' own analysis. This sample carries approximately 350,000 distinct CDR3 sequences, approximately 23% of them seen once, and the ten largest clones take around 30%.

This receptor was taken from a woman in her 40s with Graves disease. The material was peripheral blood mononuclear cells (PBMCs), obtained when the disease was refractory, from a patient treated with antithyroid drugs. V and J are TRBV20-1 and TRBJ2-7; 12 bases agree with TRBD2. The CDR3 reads CSAPLAGGEVEYF. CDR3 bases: TGCAGTGCCCCACTAGCGGGAGGTGAAGTTGAGTACTTC.